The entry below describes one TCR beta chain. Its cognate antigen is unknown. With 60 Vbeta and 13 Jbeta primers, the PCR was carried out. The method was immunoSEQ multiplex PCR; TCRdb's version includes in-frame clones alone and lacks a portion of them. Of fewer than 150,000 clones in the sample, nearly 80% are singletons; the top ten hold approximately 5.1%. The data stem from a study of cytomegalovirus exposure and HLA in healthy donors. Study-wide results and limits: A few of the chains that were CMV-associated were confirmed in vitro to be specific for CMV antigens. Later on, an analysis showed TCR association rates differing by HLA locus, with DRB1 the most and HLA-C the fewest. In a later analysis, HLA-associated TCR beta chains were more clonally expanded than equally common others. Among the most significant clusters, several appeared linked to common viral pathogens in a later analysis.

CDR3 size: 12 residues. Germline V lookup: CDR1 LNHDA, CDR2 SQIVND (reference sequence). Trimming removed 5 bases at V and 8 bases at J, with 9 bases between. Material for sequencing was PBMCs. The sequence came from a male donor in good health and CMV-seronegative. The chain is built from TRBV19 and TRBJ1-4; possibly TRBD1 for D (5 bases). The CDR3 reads CASSLGAEKLFF. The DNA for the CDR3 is TGTGCCAGTAGTCTTGGGGCCGAAAAACTGTTTTTT.